This T cell receptor beta chain derives from a study of OX40 agonist ivuxolimab in advanced cancers. Study at large: Hepatocellular carcinoma, melanoma, renal cell or head and neck cancer was diagnosed in the dose-escalation patients.

This CDR3 contains 13 residues. Per germline, CDR1 MNHNY and CDR2 SVGAGI (reference sequence). V lost 6 bases, J lost 4 bases, and 10 bases lay in between. With baseline, cycle 4 day 1, and cycle 7 day 1 as timepoints, blood was sampled. This clone was detected a few times. Measured with immunoSEQ multiplex PCR; TCRdb has only the in-frame clones, and not every one. The data show tens of thousands of clones, 90% seen once. The specimen was CD4+ or CD8+ T cells sorted from blood, collected in a trial of the OX40 agonist ivuxolimab. This clonotype originated in an adult with an advanced solid tumor such as melanoma, head and neck, liver or kidney cancer. The chain recombines TRBV6-6 with TRBJ1-5; D remains ambiguous. The CDR3 sequence is CASSQRWNQPQHF. The CDR3, as DNA: TGTGCCAGCAGCCAACGGTGGAATCAGCCCCAGCATTTT.